The 10 T cell receptor beta chains listed next were all sequenced from one sample in a study of T-cell memory formation after mild COVID-19. TCRdb reprocessed the 5' RACE reads via MiXCR and lists one record per CDR3 protein. There are about 350,000 distinct CDR3 sequences in the sample; roughly an eighth occur only once, and 22% lies in the top ten. The source material was PBMCs or a T cell subset sorted from them (not recorded which). The origin of the receptors is a man aged 18 to 29 who had mild COVID-19 (a few samples of this study predate the infection). Cell type and time point are not known.

The chain recombines TRBV4-1 with TRBJ2-1; TRBD2 might be the D (6 bases). CDR1 is MGHRA, CDR2 YSYEKL, per germline. The CDR3 loop spans 14 amino acids. Trimming cost V 4 bases and J 4 bases, with 11 bases left between them. CDR3 sequence: CASSLRGTYNEQFF. CDR3 DNA: TGCGCCAGCAGCCTCAGAGGGACTTACAATGAGCAGTTCTTC.

This clonotype was recorded a few times. CDR3 amino acids: CASSLVGYPTQGQYF. CDR3 nucleotides: TGTGCCAGCAGCTTAGTTGGCTACCCCACGCAAGGGCAGTACTTC. This chain connects TRBV7-9 to TRBJ2-7; D is unclear. Trimming took 1 base from V and 9 from J, leaving 19 bases between them. CDR3 length: 15 residues. The germline V gene encodes CDR1 SEHNR and CDR2 FQNEAQ (reference sequence).

The table lists this clonotype with a few counts. The chain has TRBV15 and TRBJ2-5; D gene ambiguous. The CDR3 covers 13 residues. Germline loops: CDR1 LNHNV, CDR2 YYDKDF (reference sequence). V lost 0 bases and J lost 1, with 3 bases in between. CDR3 sequence reads: CATSRDPQETQYF. The CDR3 nucleotides are TGTGCCACCAGCAGAGATCCCCAAGAGACCCAGTACTTC.

The chain has TRBV4-3 and TRBJ2-3; tentative D call: TRBD2 (7 bases). V lost 1 base and J lost 6, with 17 bases in between. The CDR3 contains 16 residues. Germline V gene lookup returns CDR1 LGHNA and CDR2 YSLEER. The CDR3: CASSQVEGGASDTQYF. DNA for the CDR3: TGCGCCAGCAGCCAAGTCGAGGGGGGGGCGAGTGATACGCAGTATTTT.

This clonotype showed up many times. V and J are TRBV7-2 and TRBJ1-6; 9 nucleotides line up with TRBD1. V gave up 3 bases and J gave up 8 bases; unmatched junction bases: 5. Germline CDR1 and CDR2: SGHTA and FQGNSA. This CDR3 has 15 residues. Written as DNA, the CDR3 is TGTGCCAGCAGCTTCGCTGGACAGGGGTATTCACCCCTCCACTTT. Protein sequence: CASSFAGQGYSPLHF.

This chain uses TRBV19 with TRBJ1-1, with D unresolved. Trimming cost V 7 bases and J 0 bases, with 12 bases left between them. The CDR3 contains 14 residues. Germline V lookup: CDR1 LNHDA, CDR2 SQIVND (reference sequence). The DNA of the CDR3 is TGTGCCAGTACCCCGGGGTGGGTGAACACTGAAGCTTTCTTT. It translates to CASTPGWVNTEAFF.

V is TRBV7-3 and J is TRBJ2-4; a possible D gene is TRBD2 (5 bases). Germline loops: CDR1 SGHTA, CDR2 FQGTGA. The CDR3 contains 14 residues. V lost 5 bases and J 6 bases, leaving 14 bases between the germline ends. CDR3 protein: CASSAAAGGNIQYF. CDR3 bases: TGTGCCAGCAGCGCCGCGGCCGGAGGAAACATTCAGTACTTC.

The count of this clonotype is one. The rearrangement links TRBV2 to TRBJ1-6; D is unresolved. The germline V and J ends were trimmed by 6 bases and 6 bases, with 15 bases remaining between them. The CDR3 runs to 15 residues. CDR1 is SNHLY, CDR2 FYNNEI, per germline. CDR3 residues: CASSLSGFPNSPLHF. CDR3 nucleotides: TGTGCCAGCAGCCTGTCGGGATTTCCTAATTCACCCCTCCACTTT.

V and J are TRBV7-9 and TRBJ1-3; D may be TRBD1 (5 bases). Germline values: CDR1 SEHNR, CDR2 FQNEAQ (reference sequence). The CDR3 is 14 amino acids. V lost 7 bases to trimming and J lost 4 bases, with 14 bases between them. In DNA form, the CDR3 reads TGTGCCAGCAACCCGGTCGGGGGAGGAAACACCATATATTTT. The encoded protein is CASNPVGGGNTIYF.

This chain uses TRBV15 with TRBJ2-7; 8 bases line up with TRBD2. The CDR3 runs to 17 residues. The V gene's germline CDR1 is LNHNV and CDR2 YYDKDF (reference sequence). With V trimmed by 3 bases and J by 0 bases, 10 bases remained unmatched. CDR3 amino acids: CATSRGRAGATSYEQYF. The CDR3 nucleotides read TGTGCCACCAGCAGGGGACGAGCGGGGGCTACCTCCTACGAGCAGTACTTC.